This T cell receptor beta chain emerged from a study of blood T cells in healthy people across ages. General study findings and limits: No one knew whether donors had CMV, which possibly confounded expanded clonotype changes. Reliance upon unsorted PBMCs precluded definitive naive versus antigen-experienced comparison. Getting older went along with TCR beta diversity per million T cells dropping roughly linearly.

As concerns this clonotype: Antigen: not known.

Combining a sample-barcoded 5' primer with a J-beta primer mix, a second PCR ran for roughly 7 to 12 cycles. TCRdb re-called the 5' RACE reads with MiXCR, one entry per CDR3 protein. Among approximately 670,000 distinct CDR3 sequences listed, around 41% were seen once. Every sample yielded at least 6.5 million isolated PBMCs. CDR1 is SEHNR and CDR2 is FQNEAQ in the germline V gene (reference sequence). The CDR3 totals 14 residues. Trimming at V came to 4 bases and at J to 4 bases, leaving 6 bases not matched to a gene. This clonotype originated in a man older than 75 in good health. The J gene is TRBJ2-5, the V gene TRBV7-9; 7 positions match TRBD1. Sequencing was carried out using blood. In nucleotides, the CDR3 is TGTGCCAGCAGCTCACAGGGGCTAGGAGAGACCCAGTACTTC. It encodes CASSSQGLGETQYF.